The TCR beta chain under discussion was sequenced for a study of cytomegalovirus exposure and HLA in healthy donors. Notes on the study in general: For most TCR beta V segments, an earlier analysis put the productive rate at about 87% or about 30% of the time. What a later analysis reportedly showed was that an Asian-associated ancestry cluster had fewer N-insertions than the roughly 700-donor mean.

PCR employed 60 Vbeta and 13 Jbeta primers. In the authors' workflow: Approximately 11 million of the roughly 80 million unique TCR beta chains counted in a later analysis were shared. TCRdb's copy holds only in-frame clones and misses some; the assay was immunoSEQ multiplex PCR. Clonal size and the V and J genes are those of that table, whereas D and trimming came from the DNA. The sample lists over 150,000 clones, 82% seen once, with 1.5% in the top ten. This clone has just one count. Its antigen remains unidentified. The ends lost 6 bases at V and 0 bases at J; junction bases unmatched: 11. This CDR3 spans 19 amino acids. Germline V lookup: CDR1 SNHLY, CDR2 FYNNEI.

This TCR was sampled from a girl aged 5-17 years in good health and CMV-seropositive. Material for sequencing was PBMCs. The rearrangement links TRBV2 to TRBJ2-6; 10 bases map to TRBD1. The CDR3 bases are TGTGCCAGCAGCAAGAGGGTAGGGACAGGGGTCTCTGGGGCCAACGTCCTGACTTTC. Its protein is CASSKRVGTGVSGANVLTF.